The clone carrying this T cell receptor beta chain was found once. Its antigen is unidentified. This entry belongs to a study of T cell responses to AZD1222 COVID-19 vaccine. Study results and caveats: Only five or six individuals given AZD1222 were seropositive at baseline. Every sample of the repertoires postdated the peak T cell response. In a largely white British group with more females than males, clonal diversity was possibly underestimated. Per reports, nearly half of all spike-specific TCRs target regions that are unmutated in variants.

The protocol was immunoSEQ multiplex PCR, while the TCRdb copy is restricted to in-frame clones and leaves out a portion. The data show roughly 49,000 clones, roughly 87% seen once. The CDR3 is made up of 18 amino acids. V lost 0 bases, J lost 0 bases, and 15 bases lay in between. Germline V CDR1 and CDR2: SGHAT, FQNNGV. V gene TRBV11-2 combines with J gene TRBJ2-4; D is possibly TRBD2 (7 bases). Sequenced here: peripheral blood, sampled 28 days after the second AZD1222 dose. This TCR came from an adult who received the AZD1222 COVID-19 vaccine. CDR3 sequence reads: CASSLEELGGLAKNIQYF. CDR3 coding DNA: TGTGCCAGCAGCTTAGAAGAGTTGGGGGGGCTAGCCAAAAACATTCAGTACTTC.